These T cell receptor beta chains were read from a single sample in a study of human T cells and chemical hapten exposure. TCRdb re-analysed the RACE reads in MiXCR, keeping a single row per CDR3 protein. The data hold approximately 350,000 distinct CDR3 sequences, with around 7% observed a single time. Sample: whole blood, taken in connection with sensitization to the hapten diphenylcyclopropenone (DPC). These TCRs come from a woman aged 18-29 years with alopecia areata. Some clones in this sample may be carry-over from other donors' samples. The CDR3 runs from the conserved cysteine through the conserved F or W. Each record gives: clone size, V gene, D gene, J gene, CDR3 DNA, CDR3 protein. A D gene is named only where the DNA matches it firmly. Not every row has a clone size; where given, it reads once, few, many or a size class.

NA	TRBV25-1	NA	TRBJ1-4	TGTGCCAGCTGGGGACAAAATGAAAAACTGTTTTTT	CASWGQNEKLFF
few	TRBV4-3	TRBD2	TRBJ2-1	TGCGCCAGCAGCCAAGAAGCGGGGGTGGGCCAAGGATCCTACAATGAGCAGTTCTTC	CASSQEAGVGQGSYNEQFF
NA	TRBV18	NA	TRBJ2-5	TGTGCCAGCTCACCACCGGCCAGTCAAGAGACCCAGTACTTC	CASSPPASQETQYF
many	TRBV12-3/TRBV12-4	TRBD2	TRBJ2-1	TGTGCCAGCAGCTTTCTCCGGAGTAGCGGGGGGGATGAGCAGTTCTTC	CASSFLRSSGGDEQFF
NA	TRBV27	NA	TRBJ1-5	TGTGCCAGCAGTTTATCGGAATGGCAGCCCCAGCATTTT	CASSLSEWQPQHF
NA	TRBV28	NA	TRBJ1-1	TGTGCCAGCAGCGAATCGGGCACTGAAGCTTTCTTT	CASSESGTEAFF
NA	TRBV7-6	NA	TRBJ2-7	TGTGCCAGCAGCCTCGGGACTCTTGCCTACGAGCAGTACTTC	CASSLGTLAYEQYF
NA	TRBV11-2	TRBD1	TRBJ2-7	TGTGCCAGCAGCTTAGAAATTTTAGGGACAGGGTGGTACGAGCAGTACTTC	CASSLEILGTGWYEQYF
NA	TRBV28	NA	TRBJ1-2	TGTGCCAGCAGTCTAGACAATCATTTTCGTGGCTACACCTTC	CASSLDNHFRGYTF
NA	TRBV6-5	NA	TRBJ2-3	TGTGCCAGCAGTATCGGGGGTGTGACCACAGATACGCAGTATTTT	CASSIGGVTTDTQYF
NA	TRBV15	TRBD1	TRBJ2-7	TGTGCCACCAGCAGAGAAGCCGTGGGACAGATTTTCTACGAGCAGTACTTC	CATSREAVGQIFYEQYF
NA	TRBV27	NA	TRBJ1-6	TGTGCCAGCAGTTTATCACGGTTTAATTCACCCCTCCACTTT	CASSLSRFNSPLHF
NA	TRBV4-2	NA	TRBJ1-5	TGTGCCAGCAGAACAGGGTTGGATGGACAGCCCCAGCATTTT	CASRTGLDGQPQHF
NA	TRBV6-1	TRBD1	TRBJ2-1	TGTGCCAGCAGTGAGGCAGGGGGTCGAGACAGGGGACTCTTC	CASSEAGGRDRGLF
many	TRBV6-2/TRBV6-3	NA	TRBJ2-7	TGTGCCGCCGGAGTGGAAAATCCGGGATCGGGCCGCGCCACTGGGCAGTACTTC	CAAGVENPGSGRATGQYF
few	TRBV7-2	TRBD1	TRBJ1-6	TGTGCCAGCAGCTCCCGGACAGGGTTGGGTGCTAATTCACCCCTCCACTTT	CASSSRTGLGANSPLHF
few	TRBV28	TRBD1	TRBJ1-1	TGTGCCAGCAGTTCTACGGGACAGGGGGTTGGGACTGAAGCTTTCTTT	CASSSTGQGVGTEAFF
few	TRBV27	NA	TRBJ1-6	TGTGCCAGCAGTCAGACAGGATCCAATTCACCCCTCCACTTT	CASSQTGSNSPLHF
NA	TRBV5-1	TRBD1	TRBJ2-5	TGCGCCAGCAGCCCCCGGCAGGGGGTTTTAGAGACCCAGTACTTC	CASSPRQGVLETQYF
few	TRBV19	TRBD1	TRBJ2-1	TGTGCCAGCAGAAACCCGGGACAGGGGTGGACTGAGCAGTTCTTC	CASRNPGQGWTEQFF
few	TRBV27	NA	TRBJ2-2	TGTGCCAGCAGGATACGGGGGGCCGGGGGCGGCACCGGGGAGCTGTTTTTT	CASRIRGAGGGTGELFF
many	TRBV7-9	TRBD2	TRBJ2-1	TGTGCCAGCAGCCACCCTAGCGGGGTTGGATATGAGCAGTTCTTC	CASSHPSGVGYEQFF
many	TRBV7-2	TRBD1	TRBJ1-1	TGTGCCAGCAGCTGGACAGGGATGAACACTGAAGCTTTCTTT	CASSWTGMNTEAFF
NA	TRBV7-3	TRBD2	TRBJ2-1	TGTGCCAGCAGCCTATCCCTAGCGGGGGGCCCTAGCACCTACAATGAGCAGTTCTTC	CASSLSLAGGPSTYNEQFF
NA	TRBV2	TRBD2	TRBJ2-3	TGTGCCAGCGGACTACTAGCGGGGAGAGATACGCAGTATTTT	CASGLLAGRDTQYF
NA	TRBV28	TRBD1	TRBJ2-2	TGTGCCAGCAGTCCCTCATCCGGACAGGGGAACCCCGGGGAGCTGTTTTTT	CASSPSSGQGNPGELFF
many	TRBV20-1	NA	TRBJ1-1	TGCAGTGCTAGAGCTTTCACAAACACTGAAGCTTTCTTT	CSARAFTNTEAFF
few	TRBV7-2	NA	TRBJ2-1	TGTGCCAGCACCGTCCTTGGTAGCGGACAAGGGGAGCAGTTCTTC	CASTVLGSGQGEQFF
few	TRBV18	NA	TRBJ1-4	TGTGCCAGCTCACCCGCCCGACATACGGAGTCCAATGAAAAACTGTTTTTT	CASSPARHTESNEKLFF
few	TRBV10-3	TRBD1	TRBJ1-1	TGTGCCATCAGAGGACAGGGTAGGGGTCTCACTGAAGCTTTCTTT	CAIRGQGRGLTEAFF
NA	TRBV25-1	NA	TRBJ2-7	TGTGCCAGCAGTTCACCGTGGGGCGAGCAGTACTTC	CASSSPWGEQYF
NA	TRBV6-5	NA	TRBJ2-3	TGTGCCAGCACCCACGCCGGGGCGAAGGGCACAGATACGCAGTATTTT	CASTHAGAKGTDTQYF
NA	TRBV7-9	NA	TRBJ2-3	TGTGCCAGCAGCTTAGAGCTACCAGATACGCAGTATTTT	CASSLELPDTQYF
few	TRBV20-1	NA	TRBJ2-7	TGCAGTGCTACTTATTCTATTCTTGCCTACGAGCAGTACTTC	CSATYSILAYEQYF
many	TRBV6-1	NA	TRBJ2-5	TGTGCCAGCAGTTTAGTCGACGGGTCCCAAGAGACCCAGTACTTC	CASSLVDGSQETQYF
many	TRBV5-1	TRBD2	TRBJ2-3	TGCGCCAGCAGCCCTTTCGAAGGGCTAGCGGGGATCGGATCGGCGCAGTATTTT	CASSPFEGLAGIGSAQYF
many	TRBV27	NA	TRBJ1-4	TGTGCCAGCAGTCGGACTGTGTTAGATGCAACTAATGAAAAACTGTTTTTT	CASSRTVLDATNEKLFF
few	TRBV7-2	TRBD1	TRBJ1-5	TGTGCCAGCAGCCGCCAGGGGGGCTATAGCAATCAGCCCCAGCATTTT	CASSRQGGYSNQPQHF
many	TRBV7-9	TRBD1	TRBJ1-1	TGTGCCAGCAGCTTAGCAGGGGGCGTTACTGAAGCTTTCTTT	CASSLAGGVTEAFF
few	TRBV25-1	TRBD1	TRBJ1-1	TGTGCCAGCAGTGAATATTGGGACAGCGACTCTGAAGCTTTCTTT	CASSEYWDSDSEAFF
many	TRBV6-2/TRBV6-3	TRBD1	TRBJ1-1	TGTGCCAGCATTAAACGACAGGGCCCTGAAGCTTTCTTT	CASIKRQGPEAFF
NA	TRBV18	NA	TRBJ1-1	TGTGCCAGCTCAGCGACTGTCTCCGTCGCTGAAGCTTTCTTT	CASSATVSVAEAFF
many	TRBV12-3/TRBV12-4	TRBD2	TRBJ2-3	TGTGCCAGCAGTTTGGAAACTAGCGGGGGGGCAACAGATACGCAGTATTTT	CASSLETSGGATDTQYF
many	TRBV9	NA	TRBJ2-3	TGTGCCAGCAGCGTCGACTCCAGCACAGATACGCAGTATTTT	CASSVDSSTDTQYF
few	TRBV10-3	TRBD2	TRBJ2-3	TGTGCCATCAGTGATAGTACTAGCGGGGGGTTAGATACGCAGTATTTT	CAISDSTSGGLDTQYF
many	TRBV9	NA	TRBJ2-7	TGTGCCAGCAGCGTAGCGGACGCGGAGACCTACGAGCAGTACTTC	CASSVADAETYEQYF
NA	TRBV29-1	NA	TRBJ1-2	TGCAGCTCTTCCTGGAGGGGTGGCTACACCTTC	CSSSWRGGYTF
NA	TRBV6-6	NA	TRBJ2-3	TGTGCCAGCAGTTGGCCGGGGTCAGATACGCAGTATTTT	CASSWPGSDTQYF
many	TRBV7-9	TRBD2	TRBJ2-3	TGTGCCGGGGACGGACGGCTAGCGGGGGGGCCCGAAGGAGATACGCAGTATTTT	CAGDGRLAGGPEGDTQYF